This entry describes one T cell receptor (beta chain). With V trimmed by 5 bases and J by 4 bases, 7 bases remained unmatched. The CDR3 is made up of 14 amino acids. This sample stems from a study of Graves' ophthalmopathy and Graves' hyperthyroidism. RNA transcripts yielded amplified TCR beta CDR3 regions. A first-round RT-PCR used HTBI primers, followed by a second-round multiplex PCR. One entry per CDR3 protein, called by TCRdb with MiXCR from the multiplex PCR reads. This sample has 400,000 or so distinct CDR3 sequences, with 15% found just once. The authors defined stable hyperthyroidism as no ophthalmopathy within 18 months of follow-up.

The specimen was peripheral blood. This clonotype originated in a woman younger than 35 with stable Graves' hyperthyroidism. The rearrangement uses TRBV12-3 or TRBV12-4 and TRBJ1-2; 7 bases line up with TRBD1. The CDR3 region is CASSGGTASYGYTF. CDR3 in DNA: TGTGCCAGCAGTGGGGGGACAGCCTCCTATGGCTACACCTTC.